Listed below are T cell receptor beta chains from one sample, sequenced in a study of PD-1 blockade in classical Hodgkin lymphoma. Here immunoSEQ multiplex PCR was the method, and the copy in TCRdb shows in-frame clones only, minus some. The sample lists some 31,000 clones, more than 60% occurring once. The source was peripheral blood mononuclear cells (PBMCs), collected before the second cycle of nivolumab. The receptors were sampled from a human donor with classical Hodgkin lymphoma. CDR3s include the opening cysteine and the closing phenylalanine or tryptophan. Each record gives: J gene, V gene, clone size, CDR3 length, D gene, CDR3 DNA, CDR3 protein. D genes are given only for firm matches. Clone size is shown for a subset of rows, as once, few, many or a class of expanded clone.

j_gene: TRBJ1-1; v_gene: TRBV28; abundance: .; len: 13; d_gene: .; CDR3nt: TGTGCCAGCAGCCATACCAGGGTTCCGTCGGCTTTCTTT; CDR3aa: CASSHTRVPSAFF
j_gene: TRBJ2-4; v_gene: TRBV10-3; abundance: .; len: 14; d_gene: TRBD2; CDR3nt: TGTGCCATCAGCTCCGGGACTACCAAAAACATTCAGTACTTC; CDR3aa: CAISSGTTKNIQYF
j_gene: TRBJ2-5; v_gene: TRBV29-1; abundance: few; len: 17; d_gene: TRBD1; CDR3nt: TGCAGCGTTGAAGCATCGGTCCCTGGGACAGCCCAAGAGACCCAGTACTTC; CDR3aa: CSVEASVPGTAQETQYF
j_gene: TRBJ2-7; v_gene: TRBV5-6; abundance: .; len: 13; d_gene: TRBD1; CDR3nt: TGTGCCAGCAGCGTCGGGACAGGGAGCGAGCAGTACTTC; CDR3aa: CASSVGTGSEQYF
j_gene: TRBJ1-2; v_gene: TRBV6-1; abundance: few; len: 14; d_gene: TRBD1; CDR3nt: TGTGCCAGCTGCCCCAGGGGGGGTAGCCTTGGCTACACCTTC; CDR3aa: CASCPRGGSLGYTF
j_gene: TRBJ1-5; v_gene: TRBV7-8; abundance: .; len: 13; d_gene: .; CDR3nt: TGTGCCAGCAGCCCCACCCCCAATCAGCCCCAGCATTTT; CDR3aa: CASSPTPNQPQHF
j_gene: TRBJ2-7; v_gene: TRBV11-1; abundance: few; len: 16; d_gene: .; CDR3nt: TGTGCCAGCAGCCCTCGCGCCAGGCAGCTCTCCTACGAGCAGTACTTC; CDR3aa: CASSPRARQLSYEQYF
j_gene: TRBJ1-2; v_gene: TRBV5-8; abundance: .; len: 14; d_gene: .; CDR3nt: TGTGCCAGCAGCTTGGCCGCATGGGCCTATGGCTACACCTTC; CDR3aa: CASSLAAWAYGYTF
j_gene: TRBJ1-1; v_gene: TRBV4-1; abundance: .; len: 15; d_gene: .; CDR3nt: TGCGCCAGCAGCCACTGGACAGCCCGAGTCACTGAAGCTTTCTTT; CDR3aa: CASSHWTARVTEAFF
j_gene: TRBJ1-4; v_gene: TRBV7-7; abundance: .; len: 13; d_gene: .; CDR3nt: TGTGCTAGCAGCTTGGCTGAGGGCGGAAAACTGTTTTTT; CDR3aa: CASSLAEGGKLFF
j_gene: TRBJ1-1; v_gene: TRBV9; abundance: .; len: 15; d_gene: .; CDR3nt: TGTGCCAGCAGCTCAAGCGGAGGGACCAACACTGAAGCTTTCTTT; CDR3aa: CASSSSGGTNTEAFF
j_gene: TRBJ2-5; v_gene: TRBV27; abundance: .; len: 16; d_gene: TRBD2; CDR3nt: TGTGCCAGCAGCTCGTTGGGGCGTGGGGGGGTGGAGACCCAGTACTTC; CDR3aa: CASSSLGRGGVETQYF
j_gene: TRBJ2-5; v_gene: TRBV7-1; abundance: once; len: 13; d_gene: .; CDR3nt: TGTGCCAGCAGGCCCATGGGGGCGGAGACCCAGTACTTC; CDR3aa: CASRPMGAETQYF
j_gene: TRBJ2-6; v_gene: TRBV6-5; abundance: .; len: 16; d_gene: .; CDR3nt: TGTGCCAGCAGTTACTCAACCCACTCTGGGGCCAACGTCCTGACTTTC; CDR3aa: CASSYSTHSGANVLTF
j_gene: TRBJ2-3; v_gene: TRBV6-1; abundance: .; len: 15; d_gene: TRBD1; CDR3nt: TGTGCCAGCAGGCGAAGGACAGGACACACAGATACGCAGTATTTT; CDR3aa: CASRRRTGHTDTQYF
j_gene: TRBJ2-1; v_gene: TRBV9; abundance: few; len: 15; d_gene: .; CDR3nt: TGTGCCAGCAGCGGAACGACAGTGACCTACAATGAGCAGTTCTTC; CDR3aa: CASSGTTVTYNEQFF
j_gene: TRBJ2-1; v_gene: TRBV2; abundance: .; len: 15; d_gene: .; CDR3nt: TGTGCCAGCAGTGCCTTGAGGGGCCCATCCAATGAGCAGTTCTTC; CDR3aa: CASSALRGPSNEQFF
j_gene: TRBJ1-2; v_gene: TRBV6-5; abundance: .; len: 16; d_gene: TRBD1; CDR3nt: TGTGCCAGCAGTTACTTCCCAGGGGGCGTAAACAATGGCTACACCTTC; CDR3aa: CASSYFPGGVNNGYTF
j_gene: TRBJ2-3; v_gene: TRBV18; abundance: .; len: 13; d_gene: .; CDR3nt: TGTGCCAGCTCAGGCCTGGAAGGTGATACGCAGTATTTT; CDR3aa: CASSGLEGDTQYF
j_gene: TRBJ2-4; v_gene: TRBV29-1; abundance: medium-sized; len: 12; d_gene: .; CDR3nt: TGCAGCGTGAGAGGGATGATCAACATTCAGTACTTC; CDR3aa: CSVRGMINIQYF
j_gene: TRBJ2-5; v_gene: TRBV4-3; abundance: .; len: 14; d_gene: .; CDR3nt: TGCGCCAGCAGTCTTACCCAGAGGCAAGAGACCCAGTACTTC; CDR3aa: CASSLTQRQETQYF
j_gene: TRBJ2-5; v_gene: TRBV6-5; abundance: .; len: 16; d_gene: .; CDR3nt: TGTGCCAGCAGTTACTCGATGGGGGCTACTCAAGAGACCCAGTACTTC; CDR3aa: CASSYSMGATQETQYF